This TCR beta chain derives from a study of blood T cell repertoires in COVID-19. Turning to the study itself: The United States, Italy and Spain provided the acute and convalescent COVID-19 samples. PBMCs, B-cell-depleted T cells, or T cells were the source of the cDNA or gDNA that made up the material.

Sequencing was performed with immunoSEQ multiplex PCR; in TCRdb, only in-frame clones are kept and a portion is missing. Of roughly 200,000 clones listed, roughly 82% are singletons. V trimming: 4 bases; J trimming: 3 bases; junction bases outside the gene matches: 7. This CDR3 comprises 18 residues. Germline CDR1 is SGDLS and CDR2 is YYNGEE. Seattle's enrolled individuals joined amid active infection and were then monitored longitudinally. J is TRBJ2-1 and V is TRBV9, with 16 nucleotides matching TRBD2. The sequence came from a woman aged 55-70 years with COVID-19, enrolled during active disease. The sample consisted of peripheral blood. CDR3 loop: CASSTGTSGRARYNEQFF. CDR3 DNA: TGTGCCAGCAGCACTGGGACTAGCGGGAGGGCTCGCTACAATGAGCAGTTCTTC.